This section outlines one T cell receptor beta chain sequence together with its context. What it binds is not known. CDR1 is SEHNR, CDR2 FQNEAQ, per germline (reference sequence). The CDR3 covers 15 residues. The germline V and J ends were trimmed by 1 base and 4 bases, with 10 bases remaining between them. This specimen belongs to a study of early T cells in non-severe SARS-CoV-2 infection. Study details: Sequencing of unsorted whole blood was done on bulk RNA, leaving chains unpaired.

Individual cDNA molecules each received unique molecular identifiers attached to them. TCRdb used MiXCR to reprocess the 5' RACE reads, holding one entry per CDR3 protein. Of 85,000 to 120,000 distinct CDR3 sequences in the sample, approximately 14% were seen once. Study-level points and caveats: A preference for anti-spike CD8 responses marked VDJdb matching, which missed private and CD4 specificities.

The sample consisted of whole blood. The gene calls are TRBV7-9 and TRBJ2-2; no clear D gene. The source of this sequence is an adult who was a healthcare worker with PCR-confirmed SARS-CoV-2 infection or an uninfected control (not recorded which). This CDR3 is CASSLEGFGTGELFF. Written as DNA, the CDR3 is TGTGCCAGCAGCTTAGAAGGGTTCGGCACCGGGGAGCTGTTTTTT.